A selection of T cell receptor beta chains follows, all from one sample in a study of T-cell reconstitution after alpha-beta-depleted transplantation in children. TCRdb re-analysed the PCR reads in MiXCR, keeping a single row per CDR3 protein. The sample has more than 40,000 distinct CDR3 sequences; around 9.2% are singletons. Here the sequenced sample was PBMCs, mostly from graft donor cells, taken 60 days after TCRalphabeta/CD19-depleted stem cell transplant. These receptors all come from a male patient between 2 and 10 years old who had a stem cell transplant for chronic granulomatous disease, so the T cells may come from the graft donor. Both conserved end residues are part of each CDR3. The order of the fields is J gene, D gene, V gene, clone size, CDR3 DNA, CDR3 protein. A D gene is named only where the DNA matches it firmly. Clone size is shown for a subset of rows, as once, few, many or a class of expanded clone.

J gene: TRBJ1-5; D gene: TRBD1; V gene: TRBV20-1; clone size: NA; CDR3 DNA: TGCAGTGCTAGAGATCCGGGACAGGCTAATCAGCCCCAGCATTTT; CDR3 protein: CSARDPGQANQPQHF
J gene: TRBJ2-1; D gene: NA; V gene: TRBV29-1; clone size: NA; CDR3 DNA: TGCAGCGTTGACGTAGGGGGATCCTACAATGAGCAGTTCTTC; CDR3 protein: CSVDVGGSYNEQFF
J gene: TRBJ2-1; D gene: NA; V gene: TRBV20-1; clone size: many; CDR3 DNA: TGCAGTGCTAGAGAGATCTGGACGGTTAACAATGAGCAGTTCTTC; CDR3 protein: CSAREIWTVNNEQFF
J gene: TRBJ1-1; D gene: NA; V gene: TRBV4-1; clone size: NA; CDR3 DNA: TGCGCCAGCAGCCAATTGATGTCTCGGGAAGCTTTCTTT; CDR3 protein: CASSQLMSREAFF
J gene: TRBJ2-6; D gene: TRBD2; V gene: TRBV20-1; clone size: few; CDR3 DNA: TGCAGTGCAAGAACCTTTAGTCAGGGCGGACTAGGAGGGGCCAACGTCCTGACTTTC; CDR3 protein: CSARTFSQGGLGGANVLTF
J gene: TRBJ1-2; D gene: NA; V gene: TRBV7-9; clone size: NA; CDR3 DNA: TGTGCCAGCAGCTCAACTATCACCGGGGGCTACACCTTC; CDR3 protein: CASSSTITGGYTF
J gene: TRBJ1-1; D gene: NA; V gene: TRBV10-3; clone size: few; CDR3 DNA: TGTGCCATCAAGGCAGGGGTGGGGGAAGCTTTCTTT; CDR3 protein: CAIKAGVGEAFF
J gene: TRBJ1-3; D gene: TRBD1; V gene: TRBV28; clone size: many; CDR3 DNA: TGTGCCAGTCACAGGGGTAAGAGCTCTGGAAACACCATATATTTT; CDR3 protein: CASHRGKSSGNTIYF
J gene: TRBJ2-3; D gene: TRBD1; V gene: TRBV5-4; clone size: NA; CDR3 DNA: TGTGCCAGCAGCTTGGCAGGGGGCACAGGTACGCAGTATTTT; CDR3 protein: CASSLAGGTGTQYF
J gene: TRBJ2-1; D gene: TRBD2; V gene: TRBV9; clone size: NA; CDR3 DNA: TGTGCCAGCAGCGTTCCAGCGGGAGGGCCGCTGACTACCGATTACAATGAGCAGTTCTTC; CDR3 protein: CASSVPAGGPLTTDYNEQFF
J gene: TRBJ1-2; D gene: NA; V gene: TRBV11-2; clone size: few; CDR3 DNA: TGTGCCAGCCAGCAGCTTGCCCCCCTACTAGGACAGACTAACTATGGCTACACCTTC; CDR3 protein: CASQQLAPLLGQTNYGYTF
J gene: TRBJ2-1; D gene: TRBD2; V gene: TRBV28; clone size: many; CDR3 DNA: TGTGCCAGCAGGGGGGGAGGGCCGTTCAATGAGCAGTTCTTC; CDR3 protein: CASRGGGPFNEQFF
J gene: TRBJ2-1; D gene: NA; V gene: TRBV20-1; clone size: many; CDR3 DNA: TGCAGTGCTAAACGGAATTACAATGAGCAGTTCTTC; CDR3 protein: CSAKRNYNEQFF
J gene: TRBJ2-7; D gene: TRBD1; V gene: TRBV2; clone size: NA; CDR3 DNA: TGTGCCAGCAGTGATTGGGGACAGGGGACCTACGAGCAGTACTTC; CDR3 protein: CASSDWGQGTYEQYF
J gene: TRBJ2-1; D gene: NA; V gene: TRBV20-1; clone size: many; CDR3 DNA: TGCAGTGCTAGGCCCTACTTGAACAATGAGCAGTTCTTC; CDR3 protein: CSARPYLNNEQFF
J gene: TRBJ2-1; D gene: NA; V gene: TRBV5-5; clone size: many; CDR3 DNA: TGTGCCAGCAGATACGACAGTTACAATGAGCAGTTCTTC; CDR3 protein: CASRYDSYNEQFF
J gene: TRBJ2-1; D gene: TRBD2; V gene: TRBV29-1; clone size: NA; CDR3 DNA: TGCAGCGTTGTGGGGGGGAGGGAGGGCCAGAATGAGCAGTTCTTC; CDR3 protein: CSVVGGREGQNEQFF